Listed below are T cell receptor beta chains from one sample, sequenced in a study of blood T cell repertoires in COVID-19. Method: immunoSEQ multiplex PCR; TCRdb's copy keeps in-frame clones and lacks some. Of some 150,000 clones listed, 84% are singletons. Sequenced material: PBMCs or T cells enriched from blood (not recorded which). All receptors come from a woman between 50 and 59 years old who had been exposed to COVID-19. CDR3s include the opening cysteine and the closing phenylalanine or tryptophan. Fields, in order: V gene, D gene, J gene, CDR3 length, CDR3 protein. The D gene is left open where the match is weak.

TRBV7-6	TRBD1	TRBJ1-5	15	CASSLGQGAGQPQHF
TRBV2	.	TRBJ1-6	16	CASSGGPSPNNSPLHF
TRBV11-2	.	TRBJ2-6	15	CASSLFGSGANVLTF
TRBV5-6	TRBD1	TRBJ1-2	16	CASSLGGTASNYGYTF
TRBV7-2	TRBD2	TRBJ2-5	16	CASSFPPGLGQETQYF
TRBV5-1	.	TRBJ1-6	18	CASSLAGGQSSYNSPLHF
TRBV19	.	TRBJ1-2	16	CASKRGGGSEAYGYTF
TRBV27	.	TRBJ1-1	13	CASSLSPNTEAFF
TRBV19	TRBD1	TRBJ1-1	14	CASSSQGAGTEAFF
TRBV3-1/TRBV3-2	.	TRBJ1-1	14	CASSQESGLTEAFF